Following are 16 T cell receptor beta chains from one sample sequenced in a study of blood T cell repertoires in COVID-19. Here immunoSEQ multiplex PCR was the method, and the copy in TCRdb shows in-frame clones only, minus some. In the table there are 200,000 to 250,000 clones, approximately 86% of which are singletons. The sample consisted of peripheral blood. Every receptor here comes from a woman aged 25 to 39 who had recovered from COVID-19.

This sequence joins TRBV4-1 and TRBJ2-7, with D maybe TRBD1 (5 bases). This CDR3 is 13 amino acids long. Trimming pared 1 base from V and 7 bases from J, leaving 11 bases between. Germline V gene lookup returns CDR1 MGHRA and CDR2 YSYEKL. DNA of the CDR3: TGCGCCAGCAGCCAAGGGGGCGCGAGTGAGCAGTACTTC. It is translated as CASSQGGASEQYF.

The chain recombines TRBV9 with TRBJ2-3, with D maybe TRBD1 (5 bases). The V gene lost 0 bases and the J gene lost 6 bases, with 14 bases spanning the gap. The length of the CDR3 is 15 residues. The germline CDR1 and CDR2 sequences are SGDLS and YYNGEE. The DNA for the CDR3 is TGTGCCAGCAGCGTAGGCGACAGCATCGTCGATACGCAGTATTTT. Protein: CASSVGDSIVDTQYF.

This clone showed up just a few times. The chain employs TRBV15 and TRBJ1-1; no firm D call. This CDR3 region has 14 residues. Trimming removed 0 bases from V and 3 bases from J, with 8 bases in between. Germline CDR1 and CDR2: LNHNV and YYDKDF (reference sequence). This CDR3 is CATSRDRVYTEAFF. The CDR3, as DNA: TGTGCCACCAGCAGAGATCGCGTTTACACTGAAGCTTTCTTT.

The chain joins TRBV6-5 to TRBJ2-2; 7 nucleotides line up with TRBD1. The CDR3 covers 13 residues. Germline V gene data show CDR1 as MNHEY and CDR2 as SVGAGI. The CDR3 here is CVPRQGDTGELFF. DNA for the CDR3: TGTGTACCACGTCAGGGGGACACCGGGGAGCTGTTTTTT.

The gene calls are TRBV11-2 and TRBJ2-3; TRBD2 aligns across 10 bases. The CDR3 is made up of 15 amino acids. CDR1 and CDR2 from the germline V gene are SGHAT and FQNNGV. Trimming took 6 bases from V and 5 from J; bases not matched to a gene: 8. The CDR3 nucleotides read TGTGCCAGCAGGAGGAGCGGGGGGGCCATAGATACGCAGTATTTT. Residues: CASRRSGGAIDTQYF.

V is TRBV7-9 and J is TRBJ2-7, with D perhaps TRBD2 (6 bases). Trimming took off 5 bases at V and 1 base at J, with 12 bases between the two ends. Germline loops: CDR1 SEHNR, CDR2 FQNEAQ (reference sequence). This CDR3 has 14 amino acids. DNA of the CDR3: TGTGCCAGCAGCCTGTCCGGGACTTCCTACGAGCAGTACTTC. This sequence encodes CASSLSGTSYEQYF. Looking up the rest from reference TRBV7-9 and TRBJ2-7 gives the full variable domain: DTGVSQNPRHKITKRGQNVTFRCDPISEHNRLYWYRQTLGQGPEFLTYFQNEAQLEKSRLLSDRFSAERPKGSFSTLEIQRTEQGDSAMYLCASSLSGTSYEQYFGPGTRLTVT.

The V and J genes are TRBV5-5 and TRBJ1-2; 8 bases fit TRBD1. CDR3 size: 16 residues. Germline lookup yields CDR1 SGHKS and CDR2 YYEKEE (reference sequence). V lost 3 bases, J lost 2 bases, and 9 bases stayed unmatched. The CDR3 is CASSSGTGGQNYGYTF. CDR3 nucleotides: TGTGCCAGCAGCTCGGGGACAGGCGGCCAAAACTATGGCTACACCTTC.

The V and J genes are TRBV19 and TRBJ1-1, with 9 bases aligning to TRBD1. The CDR3 spans 14 residues. After removal of 6 bases from V and 4 bases from J, the junction contained 6 bases not matched to a gene. Germline loops: CDR1 LNHDA, CDR2 SQIVND (reference sequence). The DNA for the CDR3 is TGTGCCAGTAGAGATACAGGGGGCCTCACTGAAGCTTTCTTT. Translation gives CASRDTGGLTEAFF.

The chain recombines TRBV7-6 with TRBJ2-2, with D tentatively TRBD2 (6 bases). The V end lost 3 bases, the J end lost 5 bases, and 19 bases lay between the germline ends. Per the germline V gene, CDR1 is SGHVS and CDR2 is FNYEAQ. The CDR3 covers 17 residues. The CDR3: CASSFRATTAGTGELFF. In nucleotides, the CDR3 is TGTGCCAGCAGCTTTCGGGCCACAACGGCGGGGACCGGGGAGCTGTTTTTT.

CDR3 sequence (DNA): TGTGCCAGCAGCTTATCGTTAGGGGAGGTCTACGAGCAGTACTTC. This gives the protein CASSLSLGEVYEQYF. The gene calls are TRBV7-2 and TRBJ2-7; a weak D match, TRBD2 (6 bases). The germline V and J ends were trimmed by 2 bases and 3 bases, with 14 bases remaining between them. This CDR3 is 15 amino acids long. The germline gives CDR1 SGHTA, CDR2 FQGNSA.

The chain recombines TRBV3-1 (or the pseudogene TRBV3-2) with TRBJ1-6, with D possibly being TRBD1 (5 bases). The germline V gene has CDR1 LGHDT and CDR2 YNNKEL (reference sequence). The CDR3 spans 14 residues. Trimming shortened V by 8 bases and J by 9 bases, and 17 bases separated the two germline ends. The CDR3 protein is CASGRVISGSPLHF. CDR3 DNA: TGTGCCAGCGGCAGGGTAATCTCAGGTTCACCCCTCCACTTT.

V gene TRBV9 combines with J gene TRBJ1-6; TRBD1 matches 7 bases. CDR3 length equals 14 residues. Germline trimming cut 3 bases from V and 4 bases from J; bases unmatched to any gene: 1. CDR1 is SGDLS, CDR2 YYNGEE, per germline. CDR3 loop: CASSETGYNSPLHF. DNA of the CDR3: TGTGCCAGCAGCGAGACAGGGTATAATTCACCCCTCCACTTT.

This chain links TRBV7-2 with TRBJ2-2; the D gene is possibly TRBD2 (5 bases). V dropped 7 bases and J dropped 4 bases, with 19 bases sitting between them. Germline loops: CDR1 SGHTA, CDR2 FQGNSA. The CDR3 contains 16 residues. CDR3 protein: CASTRLGEARTGELFF. The CDR3, as DNA: TGTGCCAGCACCCGGTTGGGAGAGGCCCGCACCGGGGAGCTGTTTTTT.

The V call is TRBV30, the J call TRBJ1-6, with 7 bases fitting TRBD1. The CDR3 spans 15 residues. The J segment lost 4 bases and the V segment lost 0 bases, leaving 3 bases of the junction unmatched. Germline lookup yields CDR1 GTSNPN and CDR2 SVGIG (reference sequence). Here the CDR3 DNA reads TGTGCCTGGAGTGTAGGGGGCATATATAATTCACCCCTCCACTTT. Amino acid sequence: CAWSVGGIYNSPLHF.

The CDR3 protein is CATSRAGTNTEAFF. The CDR3 DNA reads TGTGCCACCAGCAGAGCGGGAACGAACACTGAAGCTTTCTTT. The chain carries TRBV15 and TRBJ1-1; D is unclear. Trimming shortened V by 1 base and J by 1 base, and 7 bases separated the two germline ends. The CDR3 runs 14 residues. Germline V lookup: CDR1 LNHNV, CDR2 YYDKDF (reference sequence).

The chain is built from TRBV10-3 and TRBJ1-2; perhaps TRBD1 as D (5 bases). Between the trimmed V and J ends, which lost 10 bases and 7 bases, there was a span of 19 bases. This CDR3 has 13 residues. Germline V gene data show CDR1 as ENHRY and CDR2 as SYGVKD. This CDR3 reads CATALSGDFGYTF. The CDR3 region has the DNA TGTGCCACCGCCTTAAGCGGGGACTTTGGCTACACCTTC.